This note documents a single TCR beta chain sequence. This sample was taken from a study of blood T cell repertoires in COVID-19. About the study: COVID-19 samples from acute and convalescent phases originated in the United States, Italy and Spain.

The method was immunoSEQ multiplex PCR; TCRdb's version includes in-frame clones alone and lacks a portion of them. The sample consists of some 100,000 clones, 80% to 90% of them appearing once. CDR1 is KGHSH, CDR2 LQKENI, per germline. The CDR3 sequence is 16 residues long. The ends lost 2 bases at V and 7 bases at J; junction bases unmatched: 9. Sequenced: PBMCs or T cells enriched from blood (not recorded which). The clonotype comes from a woman in her fifties or sixties who had recovered from COVID-19. This chain links TRBV18 with TRBJ2-7; 12 bases fit TRBD1. Here the CDR3 DNA reads TGTGCCAGCTCACCAACTGGGACAGGGGGCAAGTATGAGCAGTACTTC. The encoded protein is CASSPTGTGGKYEQYF.